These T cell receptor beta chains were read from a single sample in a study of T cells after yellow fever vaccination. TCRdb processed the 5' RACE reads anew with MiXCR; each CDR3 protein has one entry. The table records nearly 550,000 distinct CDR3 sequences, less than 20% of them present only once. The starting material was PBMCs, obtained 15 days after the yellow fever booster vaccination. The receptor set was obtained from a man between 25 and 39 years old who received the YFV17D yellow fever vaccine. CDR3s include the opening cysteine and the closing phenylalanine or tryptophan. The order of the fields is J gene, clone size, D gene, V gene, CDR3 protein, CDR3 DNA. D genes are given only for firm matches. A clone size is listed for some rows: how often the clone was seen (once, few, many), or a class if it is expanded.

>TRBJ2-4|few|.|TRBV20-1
CSARNTGPGKNIQYF
TGCAGTGCTAGGAACACAGGTCCCGGTAAAAACATTCAGTACTTC
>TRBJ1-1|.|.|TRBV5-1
CASSLPGGTEAFF
TGCGCCAGCAGCTTGCCCGGGGGAACTGAAGCTTTCTTT
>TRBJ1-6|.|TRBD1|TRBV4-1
CASSVYRGQGSPLHF
TGCGCCAGCAGCGTATACAGGGGGCAAGGTTCACCCCTCCACTTT
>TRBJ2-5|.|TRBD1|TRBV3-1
CASSHLGQGMETQYF
TGTGCCAGCAGCCACTTAGGACAGGGAATGGAGACCCAGTACTTC
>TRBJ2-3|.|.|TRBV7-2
CASSRRQGTDTQYF
TGTGCCAGCAGCCGACGACAGGGCACAGATACGCAGTATTTT
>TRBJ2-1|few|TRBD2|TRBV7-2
CASSLAILAGSYNEQFF
TGTGCCAGCAGCTTAGCCATTCTAGCGGGCTCCTACAATGAGCAGTTCTTC
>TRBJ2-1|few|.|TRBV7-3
CASSLNRAGSINEQFF
TGTGCCAGCAGCTTAAATCGAGCGGGTTCGATCAATGAGCAGTTCTTC
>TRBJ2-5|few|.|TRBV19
CASSIGANEETQYF
TGTGCCAGTAGTATAGGGGCCAACGAAGAGACCCAGTACTTC
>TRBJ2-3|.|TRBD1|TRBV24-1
CATSDTPTGGEQYF
TGTGCCACCAGTGACACTCCCACAGGGGGAGAACAGTATTTT
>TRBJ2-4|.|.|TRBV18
CASSLQDGAKNIQYF
TGTGCCAGCTCACTCCAGGATGGGGCCAAAAACATTCAGTACTTC
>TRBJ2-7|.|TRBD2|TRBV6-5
CASRAGGLNEQYF
TGTGCCAGCAGGGCGGGAGGCTTGAACGAGCAGTACTTC
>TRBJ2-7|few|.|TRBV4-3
CASSQATQKYEQYF
TGCGCCAGCAGCCAAGCTACCCAGAAGTACGAGCAGTACTTC
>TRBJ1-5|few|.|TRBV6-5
CASSYSLGKDQPQHF
TGTGCCAGCAGTTACTCGCTGGGTAAAGATCAGCCCCAGCATTTT
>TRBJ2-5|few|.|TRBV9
CASSDGVTRGETQYF
TGTGCCAGCAGCGATGGCGTGACTAGGGGCGAGACCCAGTACTTC
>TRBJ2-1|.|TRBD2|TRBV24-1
CATSDGRTSGTSNEQFF
TGTGCCACCAGTGATGGGCGGACTAGCGGGACCTCCAATGAGCAGTTCTTC
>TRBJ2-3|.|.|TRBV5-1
CASNRRESTDTQYF
TGCGCCAGCAACCGGAGAGAAAGCACAGATACGCAGTATTTT
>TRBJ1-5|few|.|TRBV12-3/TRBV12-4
CASRLSEGSNQPQHF
TGTGCCAGCAGGCTTAGCGAGGGGAGCAATCAGCCCCAGCATTTT
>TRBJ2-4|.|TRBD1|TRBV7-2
CASSRPGTGLNIQYF
TGTGCCAGCAGCCGTCCCGGGACAGGGTTGAACATTCAGTACTTC
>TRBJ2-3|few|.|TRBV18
CASSPLDAVDTQYF
TGTGCCAGCTCACCACTAGACGCCGTTGATACGCAGTATTTT
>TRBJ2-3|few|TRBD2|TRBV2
CASSERLAGGADTQYF
TGTGCCAGCAGTGAACGGCTAGCGGGAGGGGCAGATACGCAGTATTTT
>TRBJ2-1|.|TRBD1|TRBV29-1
CSAGQASGSYNEQFF
TGCAGCGCCGGACAGGCCTCGGGCTCCTACAATGAGCAGTTCTTC
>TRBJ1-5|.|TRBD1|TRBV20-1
CSARQGASYGQPQHF
TGCAGTGCGCGTCAGGGGGCCTCTTACGGACAGCCCCAGCATTTT
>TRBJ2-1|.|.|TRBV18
CASSTRGGSDEQFF
TGTGCCAGCTCAACCCGGGGCGGAAGCGATGAGCAGTTCTTC
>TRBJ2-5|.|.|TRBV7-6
CASSRGPKETQYF
TGTGCCAGCTCCAGGGGCCCGAAAGAGACCCAGTACTTC
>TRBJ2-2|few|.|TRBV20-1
CSAVGNTGELFF
TGCAGTGCTGTAGGAAACACCGGGGAGCTGTTTTTT
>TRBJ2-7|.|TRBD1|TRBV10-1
CASSDPGQGKYEQYF
TGCGCCAGCAGTGACCCCGGACAGGGCAAATACGAGCAGTACTTC
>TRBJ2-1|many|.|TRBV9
CASSVGGTYNEQFF
TGTGCCAGCAGTGTGGGCGGCACCTACAATGAGCAGTTCTTC